This TCR beta chain is drawn from a study of shared clonotypes between healthy human individuals. Study findings and constraints: With few donors, the genetic and exposure-history diversity represented was limited.

This was a deep-level run. TCRdb's table, derived via immunoSEQ multiplex PCR, lists solely in-frame clones and lacks some. In the table there are roughly 500,000 clones, 79% of which are singletons. Turning to this clone: Its antigen is undetermined.

J lost 2 bases, V lost 6 bases, and 13 bases had no gene match. CDR3 size: 16 residues. CDR1 and CDR2 from the germline V gene are MDHEN and SYDVKM. This receptor was obtained from a woman between 40 and 55 years old in good health. Some clones in this sample may be carry-over from other donors' samples. Sequencing was carried out using PBMCs. The chain links TRBV28 to TRBJ2-7; TRBD2 matches 7 bases. The DNA of the CDR3 is TGTGCCAGCAGCCCCCCGGGGGGACGTGGTCCCTACGAGCAGTACTTC. Protein: CASSPPGGRGPYEQYF.